This TCR beta chain was found in a study of neurological immune-mediated disorders. There are many counts of this clonotype. No antigen is known for it. PBMCs stored at -80 C, 2 million in total, were the source of the unsorted libraries. This CDR3 is 13 amino acids long. The germline V gene has CDR1 WNHNN and CDR2 SYGVQD (reference sequence). Trimming took off 2 bases at V and 3 bases at J, with 7 bases between the two ends. Study outcomes and limitations: HTLV-1-associated myelopathy displayed the greatest TCR clonal expansion, and multiple sclerosis exhibited the smallest, lower than that of healthy controls. Private repertoires in all groups were suggested by the absence of shared CDR3 amino acid sequences among expanded clones across subjects.

It was by 5'RACE with 10-nucleotide random UMIs that the cDNA was made. MiXCR, run by TCRdb on the 5' RACE reads, gives a single entry per CDR3 protein. The table shows some 31,000 distinct CDR3 sequences, with about 4.5% occurring only once. The chain couples TRBV10-1 to TRBJ1-2; D gene ambiguous. Sequenced material: PBMCs. This receptor was obtained from a man younger than 35 in good health. CDR3 region: CASSEDADYGYTF. Written as DNA, the CDR3 is TGCGCCAGCAGTGAGGACGCCGACTATGGCTACACCTTC.